These 24 T cell receptor beta chains originate from one sample sequenced in a study of CD8+ T cells in alopecia areata. Once RNA had been extracted, it was reverse transcribed into cDNA to act as the sequencing template. Here immunoSEQ multiplex PCR was the method, and the copy in TCRdb shows in-frame clones only, minus some. The sample records some 170,000 clones, approximately 62% being singletons. The sequences come from CD4+ T cells sorted from blood, collected at week 0. These receptors all come from a human donor with alopecia areata.

This sequence joins TRBV7-7 and TRBJ2-5, with D uncertain. Trimming stripped 5 bases from V and 4 bases from J, with 11 bases between. Germline values: CDR1 SSHAT, CDR2 FNYEAQ (reference sequence). This CDR3 spans 13 amino acids. The CDR3 is CASSLAPRETQYF. The DNA for the CDR3 is TGTGCCAGCAGCCTCGCCCCTCGAGAGACCCAGTACTTC.

This chain connects TRBV11-2 to TRBJ2-3; 10 positions match TRBD1. The V gene end was trimmed by 3 bases and the J gene end by 4 bases; junction bases not matched to a gene: 7. The germline V gene encodes CDR1 SGHAT and CDR2 FQNNGV. This CDR3 has 16 residues. The CDR3 loop is CASSLTPGQGSDTQYF. In DNA, the CDR3 is TGTGCCAGCAGCTTGACTCCGGGACAGGGGTCAGATACGCAGTATTTT. The full variable domain, its missing parts supplied by reference TRBV11-2 and TRBJ2-3, is EAGVAQSPRYKIIEKRQSVAFWCNPISGHATLYWYQQILGQGPKLLIQFQNNGVVDDSQLPKDRFSAERLKGVDSTLKIQPAKLEDSAVYLCASSLTPGQGSDTQYFGPGTRLTVL.

This clone was picked up one time. The V and J genes are TRBV7-9 and TRBJ1-2, with TRBD1 as a possible D gene (5 bases). The germline V gene has CDR1 SEHNR and CDR2 FQNEAQ (reference sequence). V lost 6 bases to trimming and J lost 8 bases, with 16 bases between them. The CDR3 totals 13 residues. CDR3 amino acids: CASSFTGAPGYTF. CDR3 DNA sequence: TGTGCCAGCAGTTTTACCGGGGCCCCAGGCTACACCTTC. The full variable domain, its missing parts supplied by reference TRBV7-9 and TRBJ1-2, is DTGVSQNPRHKITKRGQNVTFRCDPISEHNRLYWYRQTLGQGPEFLTYFQNEAQLEKSRLLSDRFSAERPKGSFSTLEIQRTEQGDSAMYLCASSFTGAPGYTFGSGTRLTVV.

The sample holds a few counts of this clone. This chain uses TRBV7-2 with TRBJ2-7; D uncertain. V lost 2 bases and J lost 6, with 8 bases in between. The CDR3 spans 12 residues. Germline V gene lookup returns CDR1 SGHTA and CDR2 FQGNSA. CDR3 region: CASSLSQLEQYF. The CDR3 DNA follows: TGTGCCAGCAGCTTAAGTCAGCTCGAGCAGTACTTC.

In this sample, this clone turned up once. The chain couples TRBV9 to TRBJ2-5; D gene unclear. Germline V lookup: CDR1 SGDLS, CDR2 YYNGEE. This CDR3 region has 13 residues. The V and J ends lost 4 bases and 0 bases respectively, with 7 bases between them. CDR3: CASSMLNQETQYF. The CDR3, as DNA: TGTGCCAGCAGCATGCTAAACCAAGAGACCCAGTACTTC.

The rearrangement joins TRBV30 to TRBJ1-6; no firm D call. V was pared by 0 bases and J by 7 bases, with 13 bases between. CDR1 is GTSNPN, CDR2 SVGIG, per germline (reference sequence). The CDR3 has 15 residues. CDR3 amino acids: CAWSVEGLGNSPLHF. For the CDR3, the DNA is TGTGCCTGGAGTGTAGAAGGGTTGGGGAATTCACCCCTCCACTTT.

V usage is TRBV7-9 and J usage is TRBJ1-2, with D maybe TRBD1 (5 bases). Germline values: CDR1 SEHNR, CDR2 FQNEAQ (reference sequence). The CDR3 loop spans 11 amino acids. Trimming took off 5 bases at V and 10 bases at J, with 11 bases between the two ends. The CDR3 DNA reads TGTGCCAGCAGCCAAACGGGGCACTACACCTTC. It is translated as CASSQTGHYTF.

The chain is built from TRBV29-1 and TRBJ2-3; D is perhaps TRBD1 (6 bases). The CDR3 consists of 15 residues. V was shortened by 6 bases and J by 3 bases, with 19 bases between the two germline ends. CDR1 is SQVTM and CDR2 is ANQGSEA in the germline V gene. CDR3 nucleotides: TGCAGCGTACCACGCCAGGGGTCATTGACAGATACGCAGTATTTT. It is translated as CSVPRQGSLTDTQYF.

The DNA of the CDR3 is TGTGCCTGGAGTGTAGAGGCGCTCGGCTCACCCCTCCACTTT. This translates into CAWSVEALGSPLHF. The chain combines TRBV30 with TRBJ1-6; D is ambiguous. There are 14 residues in the CDR3. Germline lookup yields CDR1 GTSNPN and CDR2 SVGIG (reference sequence). Trimming stripped 0 bases from V and 10 bases from J, with 13 bases between.

This clone was recorded once. The chain employs TRBV5-1 and TRBJ1-6; tentative D call: TRBD1 (5 bases). The CDR3 runs to 14 residues. Trimming cost V 0 bases and J 4 bases, with 5 bases left between them. Per the germline V gene, CDR1 is SGHRS and CDR2 is YFSETQ. The CDR3 loop is CASSLDRYNSPLHF. The DNA for the CDR3 is TGCGCCAGCAGCTTGGACAGGTATAATTCACCCCTCCACTTT.

The chain carries TRBV2 and TRBJ1-2; tentative D call: TRBD1 (5 bases). The CDR3 runs to 15 residues. V lost 7 bases to trimming and J lost 2 bases, with 17 bases between them. Germline assignment: CDR1 SNHLY and CDR2 FYNNEI. The DNA for the CDR3 is TGTGCCAGCACTGGGGCGGGCAGCCTCAACTATGGCTACACCTTC. Translated, it gives CASTGAGSLNYGYTF. The entire variable domain, with the rest obtained from reference TRBV2 and TRBJ1-2, is as follows: EPEVTQTPSHQVTQMGQEVILRCVPISNHLYFYWYRQILGQKVEFLVSFYNNEISEKSEIFDDQFSVERPDGSNFTLKIRSTKLEDSAMYFCASTGAGSLNYGYTFGSGTRLTVV.

This clone occurred a few times. This sequence joins TRBV29-1 and TRBJ1-4; no clear D. Deletions cut 6 bases from V and 8 bases from J, with 7 bases between. The CDR3 is 10 residues long. Germline V gene sequence: CDR1 SQVTM, CDR2 ANQGSEA. CDR3 coding DNA: TGCAGCGTCCTAAGGGAAAAACTGTTTTTT. It codes for CSVLREKLFF. The variable domain in full, completed from reference TRBV29-1 and TRBJ1-4, reads SAVISQKPSRDICQRGTSLTIQCQVDSQVTMMFWYRQQPGQSLTLIATANQGSEATYESGFVIDKFPISRPNLTFSTLTVSNMSPEDSSIYLCSVLREKLFFGSGTQLSVL.

As concerns this clone: Other DNA sequences in this sample translate to the same CDR3. This chain links TRBV30 with TRBJ1-5; TRBD1 matches at 7 bases. J was trimmed by 1 base and V by 1 base; bases with no gene match: 1. The CDR3 length is 14 residues. Per germline, CDR1 GTSNPN and CDR2 SVGIG (reference sequence). As DNA, the CDR3 is TGTGCCTGGAGTGAAGGGGGCAGCAATCAGCCCCAGCATTTT. Amino acids: CAWSEGGSNQPQHF.

As for this clone: Other nucleotide sequences from this sample produce the same CDR3. The J gene is TRBJ2-3, the V gene TRBV7-2, with 7 bases matching TRBD2. The junction had 4 bases not matched to a gene; V was cut back by 7 bases and J by 0 bases. The CDR3 consists of 14 residues. Looked up from germline, CDR1 is SGHTA and CDR2 is FQGNSA. This chain's CDR3 is CASNGGLSTDTQYF. DNA of the CDR3: TGTGCCAGCAACGGGGGACTAAGCACAGATACGCAGTATTTT.

This clone was observed a handful of times. J is TRBJ2-6 and V is TRBV29-1, with D perhaps matching TRBD1 (6 bases). The germline gives CDR1 SQVTM, CDR2 ANQGSEA. V lost 7 bases and J lost 0, with 13 bases in between. There are 15 residues in the CDR3. CDR3: CSARDTRSGANVLTF. Written as DNA, the CDR3 is TGCAGCGCTAGGGACACACGCTCTGGGGCCAACGTCCTGACTTTC.

This chain connects TRBV30 to TRBJ2-7; 10 bases agree with TRBD1. CDR3 size: 15 residues. Trimming took 0 bases from V and 2 from J; bases not matched to a gene: 4. Germline V lookup: CDR1 GTSNPN, CDR2 SVGIG (reference sequence). CDR3 in amino acids: CAWSVLGQGAYEQYF. In DNA, the CDR3 is TGTGCCTGGAGTGTACTAGGACAGGGGGCCTACGAGCAGTACTTC.

The chain uses TRBV4-3 and TRBJ2-1, with 7 bases aligning to TRBD2. Per the germline V gene, CDR1 is LGHNA and CDR2 is YSLEER. The length of the CDR3 is 17 residues. Germline trimming cut 2 bases from V and 9 bases from J; bases unmatched to any gene: 16. CDR3 nucleotide sequence: TGCGCCAGCAGCCAATCCCAAATAGGACTAGATAGGGTTGAGCAGTTCTTC. Protein sequence: CASSQSQIGLDRVEQFF.

The chain recombines TRBV5-1 with TRBJ2-3; D is ambiguous. Trimming took off 5 bases at V and 6 bases at J, with 13 bases between the two ends. The CDR3 is made up of 13 amino acids. CDR1 SGHRS and CDR2 YFSETQ come from the germline V gene. The CDR3 sequence: CASSNGAADTQYF. DNA of the CDR3: TGCGCCAGCAGTAACGGCGCAGCTGATACGCAGTATTTT.

The J gene is TRBJ2-7, the V gene TRBV25-1; TRBD2 agrees at 7 bases. The ends lost 10 bases at V and 5 bases at J; junction bases unmatched: 11. Per the germline V gene, CDR1 is MGHDK and CDR2 is SYGVNS. The CDR3 sequence is 13 residues long. Here the CDR3 reads CATGGTGYNEQYF. Here the CDR3 DNA reads TGTGCCACCGGGGGGACTGGGTACAACGAGCAGTACTTC.

J is TRBJ1-2 and V is TRBV10-2; D is perhaps TRBD1 (5 bases). The V and J ends lost 3 bases and 3 bases respectively, with 8 bases between them. Germline CDR1 and CDR2: WSHSY and SAAADI. CDR3 size: 13 residues. The CDR3: CASSEDRDYGYTF. Written as DNA, the CDR3 is TGCGCCAGCAGTGAAGACAGAGACTATGGCTACACCTTC.

The chain recombines TRBV11-2 with TRBJ1-1; D is undetermined. Germline CDR1 reads SGHAT; CDR2 reads FQNNGV. Trimming pared 8 bases from V and 0 bases from J, leaving 10 bases between. This CDR3 region has 13 residues. The CDR3 DNA reads as TGTGCCAGCGTCATCTCCATGAACACTGAAGCTTTCTTT. This codes for CASVISMNTEAFF. The complete variable domain, with remaining parts taken from reference TRBV11-2 and TRBJ1-1, reads EAGVAQSPRYKIIEKRQSVAFWCNPISGHATLYWYQQILGQGPKLLIQFQNNGVVDDSQLPKDRFSAERLKGVDSTLKIQPAKLEDSAVYLCASVISMNTEAFFGQGTRLTVV.

This clone was seen only a few times. The V gene is TRBV5-6, the J gene TRBJ2-3; possible D gene TRBD2, 5 bases. Germline-derived CDR1 and CDR2 are SGHDT and YYEEEE. Trimming removed 3 bases at V and 2 bases at J, with 19 bases between. The CDR3 loop spans 17 amino acids. The CDR3 nucleotides read TGTGCCAGCAGCTACTTTATGGACTTTTCCAACACAGATACGCAGTATTTT. Encoded protein: CASSYFMDFSNTDTQYF.

A note on this clone: It may be a read error: a sequence one base away is much more abundant. The chain employs TRBV6-5 and TRBJ2-6; the D is unclear. V lost 4 bases and J 2 bases, leaving 3 bases between the germline ends. Germline V CDR1 and CDR2: MNHEY, SVGAGI. The CDR3 extends over 13 amino acids. The CDR3 bases are TGTGCCAGCAGTTGGGCTGGGGCCAACGTCCTGACTTTC. Translated, it gives CASSWAGANVLTF.

The sample holds a few counts of this clone. V usage is TRBV29-1 and J usage is TRBJ2-2; 8 bases match TRBD1. V was clipped by 2 bases and J by 5 bases; unmatched bases: 1. This CDR3 has 13 residues. Germline CDR1 is SQVTM and CDR2 is ANQGSEA. The CDR3 DNA follows: TGCAGCGTTGAATGGACAGGGACCGGGGAGCTGTTTTTT. This encodes CSVEWTGTGELFF.